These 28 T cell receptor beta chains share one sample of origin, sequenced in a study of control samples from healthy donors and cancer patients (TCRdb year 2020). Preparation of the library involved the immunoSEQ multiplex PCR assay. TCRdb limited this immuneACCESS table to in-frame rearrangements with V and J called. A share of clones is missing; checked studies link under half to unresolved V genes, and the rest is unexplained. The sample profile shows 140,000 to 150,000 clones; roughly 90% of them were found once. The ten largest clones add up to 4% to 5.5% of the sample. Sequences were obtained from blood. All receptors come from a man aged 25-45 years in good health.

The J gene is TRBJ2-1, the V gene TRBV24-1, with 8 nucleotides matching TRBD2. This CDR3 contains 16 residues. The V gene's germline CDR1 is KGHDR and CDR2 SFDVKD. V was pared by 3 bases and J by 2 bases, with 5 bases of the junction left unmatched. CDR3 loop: CATSDATSVTYNEQFF. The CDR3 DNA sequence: TGTGCCACCAGTGATGCGACTAGCGTGACCTACAATGAGCAGTTCTTC.

The CDR3 loop is CATSTGSYEQYF. The CDR3 nucleotides read TGTGCCACCAGCACGGGTTCCTACGAGCAGTACTTC. The chain employs TRBV15 and TRBJ2-7; no definite D call. This CDR3 has 12 amino acids. Germline V gene lookup returns CDR1 LNHNV and CDR2 YYDKDF (reference sequence). V was cut by 4 bases and J by 1 base, with 5 bases left in between.

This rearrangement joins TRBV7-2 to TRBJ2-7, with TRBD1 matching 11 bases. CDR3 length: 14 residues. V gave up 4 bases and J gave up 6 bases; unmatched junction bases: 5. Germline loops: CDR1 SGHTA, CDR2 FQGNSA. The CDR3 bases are TGTGCCAGCAGCTCCCATGGGACAGGGGGCGAGCAGTACTTC. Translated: CASSSHGTGGEQYF.

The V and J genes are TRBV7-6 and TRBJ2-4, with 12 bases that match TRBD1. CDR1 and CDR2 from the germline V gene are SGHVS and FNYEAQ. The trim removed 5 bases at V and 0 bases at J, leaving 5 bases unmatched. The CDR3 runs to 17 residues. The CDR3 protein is CASSTGDRGRAKNIQYF. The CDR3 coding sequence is TGTGCCAGCAGCACGGGGGACAGGGGGCGAGCCAAAAACATTCAGTACTTC.

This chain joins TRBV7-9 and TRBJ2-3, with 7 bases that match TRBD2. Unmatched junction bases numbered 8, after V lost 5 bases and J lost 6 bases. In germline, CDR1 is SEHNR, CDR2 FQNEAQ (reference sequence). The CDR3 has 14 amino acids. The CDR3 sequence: CASSLSGELDTQYF. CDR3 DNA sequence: TGTGCCAGCAGCCTCAGCGGGGAACTCGATACGCAGTATTTT.

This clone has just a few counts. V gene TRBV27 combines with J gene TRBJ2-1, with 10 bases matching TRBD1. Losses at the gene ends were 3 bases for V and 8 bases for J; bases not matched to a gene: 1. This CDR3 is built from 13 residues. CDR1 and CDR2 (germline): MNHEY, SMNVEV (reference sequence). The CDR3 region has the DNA TGTGCCAGCAGTTTGGGACAGGGGTATGAGCAGTTCTTC. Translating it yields CASSLGQGYEQFF.

The DNA of the CDR3 is TGCGCCAGCAGCCAAAACAGGGGGACAGGAAACACCATATATTTT. Amino acids: CASSQNRGTGNTIYF. This chain uses TRBV4-3 with TRBJ1-3; 8 bases agree with TRBD1. Germline V gene sequence: CDR1 LGHNA, CDR2 YSLEER. The CDR3 is made up of 15 amino acids. V lost 2 bases, J lost 4 bases, and 4 bases stayed unmatched.

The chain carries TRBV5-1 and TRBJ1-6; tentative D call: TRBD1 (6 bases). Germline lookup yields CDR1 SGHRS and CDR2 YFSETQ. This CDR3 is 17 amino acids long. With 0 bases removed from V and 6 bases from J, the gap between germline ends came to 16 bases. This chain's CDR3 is CASSLAYQTGSNSPLHF. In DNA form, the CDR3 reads TGCGCCAGCAGCTTGGCATACCAGACAGGCAGTAATTCACCCCTCCACTTT.

CDR3 sequence (DNA): TGTGCCAGCAGTGCCGAATCTCGGACAGGGCTAAACACTGAAGCTTTCTTT. Amino acid sequence: CASSAESRTGLNTEAFF. The chain links TRBV6-1 to TRBJ1-1; 8 bases fit TRBD1. J lost 2 bases, V lost 4 bases, and 12 bases had no gene match. CDR1 is MNHNS, CDR2 SASEGT, per germline. There are 17 residues in the CDR3.

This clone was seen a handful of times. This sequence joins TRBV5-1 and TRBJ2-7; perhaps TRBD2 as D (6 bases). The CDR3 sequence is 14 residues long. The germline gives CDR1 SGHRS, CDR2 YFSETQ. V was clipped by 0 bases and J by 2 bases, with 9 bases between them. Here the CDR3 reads CASSLGGGTYEQYF. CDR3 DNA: TGCGCCAGCAGCTTGGGCGGCGGGACCTACGAGCAGTACTTC.

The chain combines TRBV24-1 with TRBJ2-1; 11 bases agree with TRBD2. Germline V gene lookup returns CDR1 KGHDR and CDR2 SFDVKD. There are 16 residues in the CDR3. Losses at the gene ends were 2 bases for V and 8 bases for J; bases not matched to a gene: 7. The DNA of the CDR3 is TGTGCCACCAGTGATTGGGGGACTAGCGGAGGGGATGAGCAGTTCTTC. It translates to CATSDWGTSGGDEQFF.

The DNA for the CDR3 is TGTGCCAGCAGTCAACGACCGACTCAAGAGACCCAGTACTTC. As protein: CASSQRPTQETQYF. The chain recombines TRBV6-5 with TRBJ2-5; no clear D gene. Germline assignment: CDR1 MNHEY and CDR2 SVGAGI. The CDR3 has 14 amino acids. The germline V and J ends were trimmed by 5 bases and 2 bases, with 12 bases remaining between them.

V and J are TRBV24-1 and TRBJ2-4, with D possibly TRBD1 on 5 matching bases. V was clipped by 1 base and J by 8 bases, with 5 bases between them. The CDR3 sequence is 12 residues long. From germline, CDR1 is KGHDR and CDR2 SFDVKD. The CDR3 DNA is TGTGCCACCAGTGATTTCAGGGACATTCAGTACTTC. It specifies CATSDFRDIQYF.

CDR3: CAMFSSGELFF. The CDR3 bases are TGTGCTATGTTCAGCTCCGGGGAGCTGTTTTTT. The rearrangement joins TRBV12-5 to TRBJ2-2; D gene ambiguous. The germline CDR1 and CDR2 sequences are LGHNT and FRNRAP. CDR3 size: 11 residues. Trimming removed 10 bases at V and 6 bases at J, with 9 bases between.

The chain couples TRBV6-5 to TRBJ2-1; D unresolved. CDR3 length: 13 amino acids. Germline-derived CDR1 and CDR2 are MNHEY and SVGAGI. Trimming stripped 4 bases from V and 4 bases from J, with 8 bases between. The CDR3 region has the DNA TGTGCCAGCAGTTTTACTGAGTACAATGAGCAGTTCTTC. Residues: CASSFTEYNEQFF.

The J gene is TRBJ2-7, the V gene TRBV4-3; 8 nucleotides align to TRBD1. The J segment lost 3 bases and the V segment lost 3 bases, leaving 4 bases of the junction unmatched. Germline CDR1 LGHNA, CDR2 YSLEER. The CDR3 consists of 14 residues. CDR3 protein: CASSQQTGVYEQYF. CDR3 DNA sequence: TGCGCCAGCAGCCAGCAGACAGGGGTCTACGAGCAGTACTTC.

CDR3 bases: TGTGCCAGCAGCGTAGAGGGTCGTTCGGAGACCCAGTACTTC. Residues: CASSVEGRSETQYF. The chain recombines TRBV9 with TRBJ2-5; D not certain. CDR1 is SGDLS, CDR2 YYNGEE, per germline. Trimming stripped 0 bases from V and 5 bases from J, with 11 bases between. The CDR3 loop spans 14 amino acids.

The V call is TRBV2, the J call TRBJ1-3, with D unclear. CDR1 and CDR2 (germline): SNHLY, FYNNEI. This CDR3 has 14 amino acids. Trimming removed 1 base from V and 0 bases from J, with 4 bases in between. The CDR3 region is CASSEGFSGNTIYF. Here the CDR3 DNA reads TGTGCCAGCAGTGAAGGTTTCTCTGGAAACACCATATATTTT.

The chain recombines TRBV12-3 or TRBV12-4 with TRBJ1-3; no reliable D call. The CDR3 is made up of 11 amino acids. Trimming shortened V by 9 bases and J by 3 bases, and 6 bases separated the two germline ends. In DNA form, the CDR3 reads TGTGCCAGTCGTTATGGAAACACCATATATTTT. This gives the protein CASRYGNTIYF.

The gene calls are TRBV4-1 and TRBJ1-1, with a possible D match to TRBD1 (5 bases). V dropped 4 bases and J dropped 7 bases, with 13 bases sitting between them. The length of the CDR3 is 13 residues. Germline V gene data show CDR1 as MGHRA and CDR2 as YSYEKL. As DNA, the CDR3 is TGCGCCAGCAGCCTGGGGCAAGGTGGTGAAGCTTTCTTT. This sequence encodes CASSLGQGGEAFF.

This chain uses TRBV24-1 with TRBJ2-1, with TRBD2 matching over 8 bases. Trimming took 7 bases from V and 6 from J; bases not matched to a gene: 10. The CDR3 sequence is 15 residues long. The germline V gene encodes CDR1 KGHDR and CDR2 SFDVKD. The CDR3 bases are TGTGCCACCAGCCTTAGCGGGGAAATCTCCAATGAGCAGTTCTTC. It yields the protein CATSLSGEISNEQFF.

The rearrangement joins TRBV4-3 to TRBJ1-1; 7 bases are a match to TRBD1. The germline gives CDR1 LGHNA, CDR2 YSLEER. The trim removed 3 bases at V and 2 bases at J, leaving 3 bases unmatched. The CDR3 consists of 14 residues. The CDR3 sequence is CASSQRDSNTEAFF. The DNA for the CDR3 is TGCGCCAGCAGCCAGAGGGACAGTAACACTGAAGCTTTCTTT.

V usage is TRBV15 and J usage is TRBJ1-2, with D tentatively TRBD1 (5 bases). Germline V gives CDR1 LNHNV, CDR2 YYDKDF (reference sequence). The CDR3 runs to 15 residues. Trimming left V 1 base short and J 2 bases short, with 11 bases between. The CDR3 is CATSRAGMRNYGYTF. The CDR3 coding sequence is TGTGCCACCAGCAGAGCAGGGATGAGGAACTATGGCTACACCTTC. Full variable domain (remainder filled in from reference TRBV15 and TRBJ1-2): DAMVIQNPRYQVTQFGKPVTLSCSQTLNHNVMYWYQQKSSQAPKLLFHYYDKDFNNEADTPDNFQSRRPNTSFCFLDIRSPGLGDTAMYLCATSRAGMRNYGYTFGSGTRLTVV.

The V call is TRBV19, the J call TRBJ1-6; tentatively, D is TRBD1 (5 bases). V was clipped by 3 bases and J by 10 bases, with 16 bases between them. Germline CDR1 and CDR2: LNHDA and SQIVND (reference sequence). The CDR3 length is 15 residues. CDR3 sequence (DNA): TGTGCCAGTAGTATCCCCGGGGGGAAAGGATCACCCCTCCACTTT. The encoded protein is CASSIPGGKGSPLHF.

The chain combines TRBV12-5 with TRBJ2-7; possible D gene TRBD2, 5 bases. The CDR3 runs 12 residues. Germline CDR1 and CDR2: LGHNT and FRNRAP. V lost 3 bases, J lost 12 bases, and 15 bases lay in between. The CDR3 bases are TGTGCTAGTGGTTTCCCCTCGGGAAGGTTGTACTTC. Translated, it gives CASGFPSGRLYF. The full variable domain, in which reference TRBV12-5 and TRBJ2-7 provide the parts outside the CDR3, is DARVTQTPRHKVTEMGQEVTMRCQPILGHNTVFWYRQTMMQGLELLAYFRNRAPLDDSGMPKDRFSAEMPDATLATLKIQPSEPRDSAVYFCASGFPSGRLYFGPGTRLTVT.

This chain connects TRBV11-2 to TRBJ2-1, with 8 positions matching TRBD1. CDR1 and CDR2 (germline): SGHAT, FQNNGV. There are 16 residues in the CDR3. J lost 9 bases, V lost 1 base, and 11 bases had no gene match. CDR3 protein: CASSLGGRGPSSEQFF. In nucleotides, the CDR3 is TGTGCCAGCAGCTTAGGGGGCAGGGGGCCTAGTAGTGAGCAGTTCTTC.

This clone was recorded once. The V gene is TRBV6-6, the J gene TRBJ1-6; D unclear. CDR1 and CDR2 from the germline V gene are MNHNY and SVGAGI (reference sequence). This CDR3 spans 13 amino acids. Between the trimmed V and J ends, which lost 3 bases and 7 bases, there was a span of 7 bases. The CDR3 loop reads CASSYNRNSPLHF. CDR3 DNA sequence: TGTGCCAGCAGTTATAACAGAAATTCACCCCTCCACTTT.

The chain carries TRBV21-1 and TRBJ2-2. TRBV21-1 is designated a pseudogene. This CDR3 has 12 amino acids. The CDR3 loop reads CASSKGSGELFF. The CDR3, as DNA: TGTGCCAGCAGCAAAGGAAGCGGGGAGCTGTTTTTT.